The present TCR beta chain was sequenced within a study of T cell responses to AZD1222 COVID-19 vaccine. Across the study: Second-dose schedules of about 4 or about 12 weeks were combined. Regarding the study as a whole: Among those given AZD1222, only six were seropositive at baseline. With dominance at 160-218 and 743-854, vaccine-associated CD4 TCRs spanned spike.

In regard to this clone: Its antigen is unidentified.

Per the germline V gene, CDR1 is LNHNV and CDR2 is YYDKDF (reference sequence). After removal of 5 bases from V and 3 bases from J, the junction contained 9 bases not matched to a gene. The length of the CDR3 is 16 residues. TCRdb's table, derived via immunoSEQ multiplex PCR, lists solely in-frame clones and lacks some. The table has around 150,000 clones, around 94% seen once. V gene TRBV15 combines with J gene TRBJ1-3; 8 nucleotides match TRBD1. The sequencing used peripheral blood, collected on day 0 of AZD1222 vaccination. This sequence originates from an adult in good health. CDR3 sequence (DNA): TGTGCCACCAGCCGCCAGGGACAGGAAAATGGAAACACCATATATTTT. It is translated as CATSRQGQENGNTIYF.